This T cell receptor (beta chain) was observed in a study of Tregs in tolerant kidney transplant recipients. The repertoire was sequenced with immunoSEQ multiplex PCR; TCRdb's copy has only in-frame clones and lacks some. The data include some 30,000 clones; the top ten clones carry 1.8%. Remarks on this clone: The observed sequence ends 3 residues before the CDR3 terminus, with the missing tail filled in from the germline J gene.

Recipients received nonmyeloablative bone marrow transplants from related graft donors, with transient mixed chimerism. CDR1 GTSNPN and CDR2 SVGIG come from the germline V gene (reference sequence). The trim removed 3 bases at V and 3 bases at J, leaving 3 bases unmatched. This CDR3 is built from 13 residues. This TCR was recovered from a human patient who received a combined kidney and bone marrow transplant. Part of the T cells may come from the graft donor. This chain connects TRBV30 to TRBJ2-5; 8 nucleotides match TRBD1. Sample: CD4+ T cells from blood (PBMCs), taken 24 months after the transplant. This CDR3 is CAWRTGVKETQYF. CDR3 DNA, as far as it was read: TGTGCCTGGAGGACAGGGGTGAAAGAGACC.